A selection of T cell receptor beta chains follows, all from one sample in a study of shared clonotypes between healthy human individuals. Profiled with immunoSEQ multiplex PCR; TCRdb holds only in-frame clones, not every one. This table holds over 750,000 clones, approximately 96% found once. Material: naive CD8+ T cells sorted from blood. The origin of the receptors is a young man in good health. The CDR3 runs from the conserved cysteine through the conserved F or W. The D gene is left open where the match is weak. Only some rows state a clone size, as once, few, many or a class for expanded clones.

CDR3 length: 14
J gene: TRBJ2-2
V gene: TRBV27
D gene: .
clone size: .
CDR3 protein: CASSLGVNTGELFF
CDR3 DNA: TGTGCCAGCAGTTTAGGCGTGAACACCGGGGAGCTGTTTTTT

CDR3 length: 14
J gene: TRBJ2-1
V gene: TRBV10-3
D gene: .
clone size: .
CDR3 protein: CAISDTGGYNEQFF
CDR3 DNA: TGTGCCATCAGTGATACCGGGGGCTACAATGAGCAGTTCTTC

CDR3 length: 13
J gene: TRBJ2-7
V gene: TRBV28
D gene: .
clone size: .
CDR3 protein: CASDGPKDYEQYF
CDR3 DNA: TGTGCCAGCGACGGACCCAAAGACTACGAGCAGTACTTC

CDR3 length: 17
J gene: TRBJ2-7
V gene: TRBV7-9
D gene: TRBD1
clone size: .
CDR3 protein: CASSLAGQGNRYYEQYF
CDR3 DNA: TGTGCCAGCAGCTTAGCGGGACAGGGGAATAGATACTACGAGCAGTACTTC

CDR3 length: 13
J gene: TRBJ2-7
V gene: TRBV27
D gene: .
clone size: .
CDR3 protein: CASSFGLPYEQYF
CDR3 DNA: TGTGCCAGCAGTTTTGGCCTACCCTACGAGCAGTACTTC

CDR3 length: 14
J gene: TRBJ2-7
V gene: TRBV5-1
D gene: TRBD2
clone size: once
CDR3 protein: CASSLISGSYEQYF
CDR3 DNA: TGCGCCAGCAGCTTGATTAGCGGGAGTTACGAGCAGTACTTC

CDR3 length: 15
J gene: TRBJ2-7
V gene: TRBV13
D gene: .
clone size: .
CDR3 protein: CASSHGFGAYYEQYF
CDR3 DNA: TGTGCCAGCAGCCACGGTTTTGGGGCGTACTACGAGCAGTACTTC

CDR3 length: 14
J gene: TRBJ1-1
V gene: TRBV7-9
D gene: .
clone size: .
CDR3 protein: CASSSEGGRTEAFF
CDR3 DNA: TGTGCCAGCAGCTCAGAAGGTGGGAGGACTGAAGCTTTCTTT

CDR3 length: 14
J gene: TRBJ2-1
V gene: TRBV28
D gene: .
clone size: .
CDR3 protein: CASSVTGRFNEQFF
CDR3 DNA: TGTGCCAGCAGTGTAACAGGGAGATTCAATGAGCAGTTCTTC

CDR3 length: 17
J gene: TRBJ2-2
V gene: TRBV2
D gene: .
clone size: .
CDR3 protein: CASSEAGAGWNTGELFF
CDR3 DNA: TGTGCCAGCAGTGAAGCGGGGGCGGGTTGGAATACCGGGGAGCTGTTTTTT

CDR3 length: 15
J gene: TRBJ2-1
V gene: TRBV11-2
D gene: TRBD2
clone size: .
CDR3 protein: CASSYGLGSYNEQFF
CDR3 DNA: TGTGCCAGCAGCTACGGACTAGGGAGTTACAATGAGCAGTTCTTC

CDR3 length: 18
J gene: TRBJ2-2
V gene: TRBV19
D gene: TRBD2
clone size: .
CDR3 protein: CASYPGLAGYLDTGELFF
CDR3 DNA: TGTGCCAGTTACCCCGGACTAGCGGGATATTTGGACACCGGGGAGCTGTTTTTT

CDR3 length: 15
J gene: TRBJ2-3
V gene: TRBV9
D gene: TRBD2
clone size: .
CDR3 protein: CASSESLLAGDTQYF
CDR3 DNA: TGTGCCAGCAGCGAAAGCCTCCTAGCGGGAGATACGCAGTATTTT

CDR3 length: 15
J gene: TRBJ2-1
V gene: TRBV29-1
D gene: TRBD2
clone size: .
CDR3 protein: CSVAGLVNSYNEQFF
CDR3 DNA: TGCAGCGTTGCGGGACTAGTCAACTCCTACAATGAGCAGTTCTTC

CDR3 length: 15
J gene: TRBJ2-7
V gene: TRBV11-3
D gene: .
clone size: .
CDR3 protein: CASSLAAGNFYEQYF
CDR3 DNA: TGTGCCAGCAGCTTAGCGGCTGGAAACTTCTACGAGCAGTACTTC

CDR3 length: 13
J gene: TRBJ2-5
V gene: TRBV28
D gene: TRBD1
clone size: .
CDR3 protein: CASTRDSQETQYF
CDR3 DNA: TGTGCCAGCACCCGGGACAGCCAAGAGACCCAGTACTTC

CDR3 length: 13
J gene: TRBJ2-1
V gene: TRBV30
D gene: .
clone size: .
CDR3 protein: CAWTSETYNEQFF
CDR3 DNA: TGTGCCTGGACTAGCGAGACCTACAATGAGCAGTTCTTC

CDR3 length: 15
J gene: TRBJ2-5
V gene: TRBV7-9
D gene: .
clone size: .
CDR3 protein: CASSQTQGPGETQYF
CDR3 DNA: TGTGCCAGCAGTCAAACCCAGGGTCCGGGGGAGACCCAGTACTTC

CDR3 length: 17
J gene: TRBJ2-1
V gene: TRBV19
D gene: TRBD2
clone size: .
CDR3 protein: CASSIDQAGAGYNEQFF
CDR3 DNA: TGTGCCAGTAGTATAGATCAGGCGGGAGCGGGTTACAATGAGCAGTTCTTC

CDR3 length: 14
J gene: TRBJ2-2
V gene: TRBV29-1
D gene: TRBD1
clone size: .
CDR3 protein: CSVSRTGFSGELFF
CDR3 DNA: TGCAGCGTTTCAAGGACAGGGTTTTCCGGGGAGCTGTTTTTT

CDR3 length: 14
J gene: TRBJ1-5
V gene: TRBV27
D gene: .
clone size: once
CDR3 protein: CASSRAGAHQPQHF
CDR3 DNA: TGTGCCAGCAGTCGGGCAGGGGCCCATCAGCCCCAGCATTTT

CDR3 length: 13
J gene: TRBJ2-7
V gene: TRBV5-4
D gene: TRBD1
clone size: .
CDR3 protein: CASSWTGSHEQYF
CDR3 DNA: TGTGCCAGCAGCTGGACAGGGAGCCACGAGCAGTACTTC

CDR3 length: 11
J gene: TRBJ2-5
V gene: TRBV6-5
D gene: .
clone size: .
CDR3 protein: CASRATGTQYF
CDR3 DNA: TGTGCCAGCAGAGCGACGGGGACCCAGTACTTC

CDR3 length: 15
J gene: TRBJ1-5
V gene: TRBV5-1
D gene: .
clone size: .
CDR3 protein: CASSLVLYSNQPQHF
CDR3 DNA: TGCGCCAGCAGCTTGGTTCTTTATAGCAATCAGCCCCAGCATTTT

CDR3 length: 14
J gene: TRBJ2-3
V gene: TRBV5-4
D gene: .
clone size: .
CDR3 protein: CASSLTGGPDTQYF
CDR3 DNA: TGTGCCAGCAGCCTCACCGGGGGCCCAGATACGCAGTATTTT

CDR3 length: 13
J gene: TRBJ2-1
V gene: TRBV5-5
D gene: .
clone size: .
CDR3 protein: CASSNRGLREQFF
CDR3 DNA: TGTGCCAGCAGCAACCGGGGATTGCGTGAGCAGTTCTTC

CDR3 length: 16
J gene: TRBJ2-7
V gene: TRBV18
D gene: .
clone size: .
CDR3 protein: CASSPEALGVSYEQYF
CDR3 DNA: TGTGCCAGCTCACCAGAGGCCTTGGGGGTCTCCTACGAGCAGTACTTC

CDR3 length: 14
J gene: TRBJ1-2
V gene: TRBV21-1
D gene: .
clone size: .
CDR3 protein: CASSTYTLGYGYTF
CDR3 DNA: TGTGCCAGCAGCACTTACACCTTGGGCTATGGCTACACCTTC

CDR3 length: 14
J gene: TRBJ2-5
V gene: TRBV19
D gene: .
clone size: .
CDR3 protein: CASNEGGYQETQYF
CDR3 DNA: TGTGCCAGTAATGAGGGGGGGTACCAAGAGACCCAGTACTTC

CDR3 length: 14
J gene: TRBJ2-5
V gene: TRBV5-4
D gene: TRBD2
clone size: .
CDR3 protein: CASSWATGGETQYF
CDR3 DNA: TGTGCCAGCAGCTGGGCCACCGGGGGGGAGACCCAGTACTTC

CDR3 length: 12
J gene: TRBJ2-1
V gene: TRBV6-5
D gene: .
clone size: .
CDR3 protein: CASSSLGSEQFF
CDR3 DNA: TGTGCCAGCAGTTCGCTTGGAAGTGAGCAGTTCTTC

CDR3 length: 12
J gene: TRBJ2-7
V gene: TRBV7-9
D gene: .
clone size: .
CDR3 protein: CASSLSQYEQYF
CDR3 DNA: TGTGCCAGCAGCTTATCTCAGTACGAGCAGTACTTC

CDR3 length: 15
J gene: TRBJ1-1
V gene: TRBV7-9
D gene: TRBD1
clone size: once
CDR3 protein: CASSSRQGASTEAFF
CDR3 DNA: TGTGCCAGCAGCTCCCGACAGGGGGCTAGCACTGAAGCTTTCTTT

CDR3 length: 13
J gene: TRBJ2-1
V gene: TRBV19
D gene: .
clone size: .
CDR3 protein: CASSLQSGNEQFF
CDR3 DNA: TGTGCCAGTAGTCTCCAGTCGGGCAATGAGCAGTTCTTC

CDR3 length: 12
J gene: TRBJ2-7
V gene: TRBV7-7
D gene: .
clone size: .
CDR3 protein: CASSPLNYEQYF
CDR3 DNA: TGTGCCAGCAGTCCTCTCAACTACGAGCAGTACTTC

CDR3 length: 12
J gene: TRBJ2-1
V gene: TRBV7-9
D gene: .
clone size: .
CDR3 protein: CASSAPSHEQFF
CDR3 DNA: TGTGCCAGCAGCGCCCCCAGCCATGAGCAGTTCTTC

CDR3 length: 18
J gene: TRBJ2-5
V gene: TRBV11-2
D gene: .
clone size: .
CDR3 protein: CASSPGGGSGVLEETQYF
CDR3 DNA: TGTGCCAGCAGCCCAGGGGGGGGTAGCGGGGTTTTAGAAGAGACCCAGTACTTC

CDR3 length: 16
J gene: TRBJ2-1
V gene: TRBV4-1
D gene: .
clone size: .
CDR3 protein: CASSQDGGISYNEQFF
CDR3 DNA: TGCGCCAGCAGCCAAGACGGCGGGATCTCCTACAATGAGCAGTTCTTC

CDR3 length: 13
J gene: TRBJ1-1
V gene: TRBV27
D gene: .
clone size: .
CDR3 protein: CASSYSSNTEAFF
CDR3 DNA: TGTGCCAGCAGTTACTCATCGAACACTGAAGCTTTCTTT

CDR3 length: 14
J gene: TRBJ1-1
V gene: TRBV19
D gene: .
clone size: .
CDR3 protein: CASNLIGAHTEAFF
CDR3 DNA: TGTGCCAGTAATCTCATCGGGGCCCATACTGAAGCTTTCTTT

CDR3 length: 20
J gene: TRBJ2-7
V gene: TRBV28
D gene: .
clone size: .
CDR3 protein: CASSLSVWASQGISSYEQYF
CDR3 DNA: TGTGCCAGCAGTTTAAGTGTTTGGGCCTCTCAAGGGATCAGCTCCTACGAGCAGTACTTC

CDR3 length: 16
J gene: TRBJ2-7
V gene: TRBV28
D gene: TRBD2
clone size: .
CDR3 protein: CASSLRSAGESYEQYF
CDR3 DNA: TGTGCCAGCAGTTTAAGGTCGGCGGGAGAATCCTACGAGCAGTACTTC

CDR3 length: 15
J gene: TRBJ1-3
V gene: TRBV27
D gene: TRBD1
clone size: once
CDR3 protein: CASSPRTGTGNTIYF
CDR3 DNA: TGTGCCAGCAGTCCGCGGACAGGGACTGGAAACACCATATATTTT

CDR3 length: 14
J gene: TRBJ2-7
V gene: TRBV2
D gene: .
clone size: once
CDR3 protein: CASSDFGNTYEQYF
CDR3 DNA: TGTGCCAGCAGTGATTTCGGGAACACCTACGAGCAGTACTTC

CDR3 length: 16
J gene: TRBJ2-1
V gene: TRBV28
D gene: .
clone size: .
CDR3 protein: CASSSTPGLSYNEQFF
CDR3 DNA: TGTGCCAGCAGTTCAACTCCGGGACTCTCCTACAATGAGCAGTTCTTC

CDR3 length: 12
J gene: TRBJ1-1
V gene: TRBV5-5
D gene: .
clone size: .
CDR3 protein: CASRLVNTEAFF
CDR3 DNA: TGTGCCAGCAGACTGGTAAACACTGAAGCTTTCTTT

CDR3 length: 17
J gene: TRBJ2-1
V gene: TRBV5-1
D gene: TRBD2
clone size: .
CDR3 protein: CASSLARAGGPLDEQFF
CDR3 DNA: TGCGCCAGCAGCTTGGCAAGAGCGGGAGGGCCTTTGGATGAGCAGTTCTTC

CDR3 length: 14
J gene: TRBJ2-3
V gene: TRBV7-6
D gene: TRBD2
clone size: .
CDR3 protein: CASSLLAGTDTQYF
CDR3 DNA: TGTGCCAGCAGCTTACTAGCGGGAACAGATACGCAGTATTTT

CDR3 length: 15
J gene: TRBJ2-7
V gene: TRBV7-6
D gene: TRBD1
clone size: .
CDR3 protein: CASSASSGQHYEQYF
CDR3 DNA: TGTGCCAGCAGCGCCTCCTCGGGACAGCACTACGAGCAGTACTTC

CDR3 length: 16
J gene: TRBJ2-1
V gene: TRBV5-1
D gene: .
clone size: .
CDR3 protein: CASSLVSHLTYNEQFF
CDR3 DNA: TGCGCCAGCAGCTTGGTTAGCCACTTAACCTACAATGAGCAGTTCTTC

CDR3 length: 18
J gene: TRBJ2-2
V gene: TRBV28
D gene: TRBD2
clone size: .
CDR3 protein: CASSSQTSVGGSTGELFF
CDR3 DNA: TGTGCCAGCAGTTCCCAAACTAGCGTGGGAGGGAGCACCGGGGAGCTGTTTTTT

CDR3 length: 13
J gene: TRBJ2-7
V gene: TRBV27
D gene: .
clone size: .
CDR3 protein: CASSLNRAREQYF
CDR3 DNA: TGTGCCAGCAGTTTAAACAGGGCTCGTGAGCAGTACTTC